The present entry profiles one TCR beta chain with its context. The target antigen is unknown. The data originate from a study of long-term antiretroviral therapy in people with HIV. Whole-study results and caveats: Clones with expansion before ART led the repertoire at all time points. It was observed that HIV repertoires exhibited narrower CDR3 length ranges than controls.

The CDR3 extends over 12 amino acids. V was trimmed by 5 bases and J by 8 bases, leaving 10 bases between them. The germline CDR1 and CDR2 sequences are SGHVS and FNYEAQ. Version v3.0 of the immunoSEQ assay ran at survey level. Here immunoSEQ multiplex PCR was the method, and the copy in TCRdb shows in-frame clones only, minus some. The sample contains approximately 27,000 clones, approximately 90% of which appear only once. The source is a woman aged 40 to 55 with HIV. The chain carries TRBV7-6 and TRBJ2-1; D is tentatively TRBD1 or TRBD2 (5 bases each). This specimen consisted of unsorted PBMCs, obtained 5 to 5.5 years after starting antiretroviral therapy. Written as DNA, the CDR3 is TGTGCCAGCAGCCCGGGACGTTATGAGCAGTTCTTC. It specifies CASSPGRYEQFF.